The 20 T cell receptor beta chains reported below all come from one sample, sequenced in a study of shared clonotypes between healthy human individuals. Only in-frame clones appear in the TCRdb table, and some are missing; sequencing was by immunoSEQ multiplex PCR. The table includes millions of clones, 90% to 95% detected once. Sequencing was done on a sample of naive CD4+ T cells sorted from blood. As for subset: CD45RA+ positively selected. The origin of the receptors is a man in his late teens or twenties in good health.

J is TRBJ2-2 and V is TRBV7-6; the D gene could be TRBD1 or TRBD2 (5 bases each). Germline V lookup: CDR1 SGHVS, CDR2 FNYEAQ. The CDR3 runs 16 residues. Trimming took 1 base from V and 4 from J, leaving 13 bases between them. CDR3 DNA sequence: TGTGCCAGCAGCTTAGGAGGGGACGTCGGCACCGGGGAGCTGTTTTTT. It yields the protein CASSLGGDVGTGELFF.

The count of this clone is one. The chain recombines TRBV7-2 with TRBJ2-5, with D unclear. The germline V gene has CDR1 SGHTA and CDR2 FQGNSA. With 4 bases removed from V and 9 bases from J, the gap between germline ends came to 15 bases. This CDR3 comprises 13 residues. The chain's CDR3 is CASSSSFETAQYF. In nucleotides, the CDR3 is TGTGCCAGCAGCTCTTCGTTCGAAACGGCCCAGTACTTC.

The J gene is TRBJ1-1, the V gene TRBV28; perhaps TRBD1 as D (6 bases). The V end lost 4 bases, the J end lost 1 base, and 19 bases lay between the germline ends. Germline V gene sequence: CDR1 MDHEN, CDR2 SYDVKM. The CDR3 runs 17 residues. The CDR3, as DNA: TGTGCCAGCAGTTCAGGGGCGGCAGGGGCGGGGAACACTGAAGCTTTCTTT. This gives the protein CASSSGAAGAGNTEAFF.

In regard to this clone: The same CDR3 arises from other DNA sequences in this sample as well. The chain combines TRBV18 with TRBJ2-7, with TRBD1 identical over 10 bases. The J segment lost 0 bases and the V segment lost 3 bases, leaving 2 bases of the junction unmatched. CDR3 size: 15 residues. CDR1 is KGHSH, CDR2 LQKENI, per germline. CDR3 nucleotides: TGTGCCAGCTCACCTGGGACAGGGGCCTCCTACGAGCAGTACTTC. Protein sequence: CASSPGTGASYEQYF.

CDR3 amino acids: CASRGTGNQPQHF. The CDR3 DNA reads as TGTGCCAGCAGAGGGACGGGGAATCAGCCCCAGCATTTT. The rearrangement uses TRBV28 and TRBJ1-5; D perhaps matches TRBD1 (5 bases). The V end was cut by 6 bases, the J end by 4 bases, with 10 bases between. Germline CDR1 reads MDHEN; CDR2 reads SYDVKM. This CDR3 is 13 amino acids long.

The CDR3 loop is CASSLTGTTDTQYF. DNA of the CDR3: TGCGCCAGCAGTCTGACAGGAACCACAGATACGCAGTATTTT. The rearrangement joins TRBV10-1 to TRBJ2-3; tentative D call: TRBD1 (6 bases). Trimming pared 5 bases from V and 2 bases from J, leaving 11 bases between. Germline CDR1 is WNHNN and CDR2 is SYGVQD (reference sequence). CDR3 size: 14 residues.

Written as DNA, the CDR3 is TGTGCCAGCAGTTATAATAGTAACGAGCAGTACTTC. It translates to CASSYNSNEQYF. The chain has TRBV6-5 and TRBJ2-7, with D unresolved. The germline V gene encodes CDR1 MNHEY and CDR2 SVGAGI. The CDR3 loop spans 12 amino acids. Trimming shortened V by 3 bases and J by 5 bases, and 8 bases separated the two germline ends.

The rearrangement links TRBV19 to TRBJ1-5; D not certain. The CDR3 has 15 amino acids. The ends were cut back, 6 bases at V and 0 bases at J, with 12 bases in the middle. Germline V CDR1 and CDR2: LNHDA, SQIVND (reference sequence). The CDR3 sequence is CASRTGWVSNQPQHF. As DNA, the CDR3 is TGTGCCAGTAGGACTGGCTGGGTTAGCAATCAGCCCCAGCATTTT.

Note on this clone: The same CDR3 can be traced to other DNA sequences in this sample. The chain employs TRBV5-1 and TRBJ2-5; D is uncertain. The germline CDR1 and CDR2 sequences are SGHRS and YFSETQ. The CDR3 totals 12 residues. The germline V and J ends were trimmed by 4 bases and 0 bases, with 4 bases remaining between them. CDR3 amino acids: CASSAYQETQYF. The CDR3 DNA reads TGCGCCAGCAGCGCGTACCAAGAGACCCAGTACTTC.

The rearrangement joins TRBV27 to TRBJ2-2; TRBD1 matches 10 bases. This CDR3 comprises 16 residues. V shed 0 bases, J shed 6 bases, and the junction held 4 bases outside the gene matches. The V gene's germline CDR1 is MNHEY and CDR2 SMNVEV (reference sequence). CDR3 in DNA: TGTGCCAGCAGTTTATCTACCGGGACAGGGGCCGGGGAGCTGTTTTTT. This sequence encodes CASSLSTGTGAGELFF.

In its sample, this clone was seen once. The chain's CDR3 is CASSFTRGITYEQYF. CDR3 DNA: TGTGCCAGCAGCTTTACTAGGGGGATAACCTACGAGCAGTACTTC. V is TRBV5-6 and J is TRBJ2-7; perhaps TRBD1 as D (6 bases). V lost 2 bases and J 2 bases, leaving 14 bases between the germline ends. The CDR3 totals 15 residues. The germline V gene encodes CDR1 SGHDT and CDR2 YYEEEE. Full variable domain (rest looked up from reference TRBV5-6 and TRBJ2-7): DAGVTQSPTHLIKTRGQQVTLRCSPKSGHDTVSWYQQALGQGPQFIFQYYEEEERQRGNFPDRFSGHQFPNYSSELNVNALLLGDSALYLCASSFTRGITYEQYFGPGTRLTVT.

This clone was recorded only once. The chain links TRBV4-1 to TRBJ2-2; possibly TRBD1 for D (6 bases). V was shortened by 1 base and J by 4 bases, with 13 bases between the two germline ends. The CDR3 spans 16 residues. Germline V gene sequence: CDR1 MGHRA, CDR2 YSYEKL. The CDR3 DNA sequence: TGCGCCAGCAGCCAAGGAGGGGGAACAATCACCGGGGAGCTGTTTTTT. Protein product: CASSQGGGTITGELFF.

The chain has TRBV7-9 and TRBJ2-5, with TRBD2 matching 12 bases. Germline CDR1 reads SEHNR; CDR2 reads FQNEAQ (reference sequence). This CDR3 comprises 19 residues. V was clipped by 8 bases and J by 4 bases; unmatched bases: 20. For the CDR3, the DNA is TGTGCCAGCGGGCGCGGAGCTAGCGGGAGGGCCGGGTTCGGAGAGACCCAGTACTTC. This codes for CASGRGASGRAGFGETQYF.

The V gene is TRBV28, the J gene TRBJ1-6; maybe TRBD1 (5 bases). The CDR3 length is 15 residues. V lost 7 bases to trimming and J lost 10 bases, with 20 bases between them. Germline V gene data show CDR1 as MDHEN and CDR2 as SYDVKM. CDR3 amino acids: CASTPKFRGGSPLHF. For the CDR3, the DNA is TGTGCCAGCACCCCTAAGTTTAGGGGTGGCTCACCCCTCCACTTT.

The J gene is TRBJ1-5, the V gene TRBV2, with D possibly being TRBD1 (6 bases). CDR3 length equals 15 residues. V shed 4 bases and J shed 4 bases, with 14 bases lying between them. Germline assignment: CDR1 SNHLY and CDR2 FYNNEI. The CDR3 spells CASSARGVGNQPQHF. CDR3 bases: TGTGCCAGCAGTGCGAGGGGGGTAGGGAATCAGCCCCAGCATTTT.

This clone was recorded once. In nucleotides, the CDR3 is TGTGCCAGCACCGACCGGGACAGTACCTACGAGCAGTACTTC. It encodes CASTDRDSTYEQYF. The V and J genes are TRBV6-6 and TRBJ2-7, with 7 bases aligning to TRBD1. The CDR3 totals 14 residues. Germline V gene data show CDR1 as MNHNY and CDR2 as SVGAGI (reference sequence). V dropped 7 bases and J dropped 2; count of bases not matched to a gene: 8.

This clone was found a few times. This chain's CDR3 is CSVATQRLAKNIQYF. The DNA for the CDR3 is TGCAGCGTTGCCACTCAGAGATTAGCCAAAAACATTCAGTACTTC. V and J are TRBV29-1 and TRBJ2-4; D is unclear. CDR3 length: 15 amino acids. Trimming removed 4 bases at V and 0 bases at J, with 13 bases between. Germline V gives CDR1 SQVTM, CDR2 ANQGSEA.

This chain connects TRBV6-6 to TRBJ2-7; no definite D call. Germline V gene sequence: CDR1 MNHNY, CDR2 SVGAGI (reference sequence). The ends were cut back, 2 bases at V and 3 bases at J, with 5 bases in the middle. This CDR3 has 12 amino acids. In DNA, the CDR3 is TGTGCCAGCAGTTACGGGAACTACGAGCAGTACTTC. It is translated as CASSYGNYEQYF.

The chain uses TRBV30 and TRBJ2-3, with D unclear. CDR1 is GTSNPN, CDR2 SVGIG, per germline (reference sequence). CDR3 length: 11 amino acids. V was clipped by 3 bases and J by 5 bases, with 6 bases between them. The CDR3 is CAWSSQDTQYF. In DNA form, the CDR3 reads TGTGCCTGGAGCTCCCAAGATACGCAGTATTTT.

CDR3 in DNA: TGTGCCAGCAGTCGGGACGGGGGAAGCTCCTACGAGCAGTACTTC. Translation gives CASSRDGGSSYEQYF. The V call is TRBV6-6, the J call TRBJ2-5; TRBD2 is a possible D gene (6 bases). Gene TRBJ2-7 matches the end of the DNA better, so the J call may be wrong. CDR3 size: 15 residues. CDR1 is MNHNY and CDR2 is SVGAGI in the germline V gene (reference sequence).